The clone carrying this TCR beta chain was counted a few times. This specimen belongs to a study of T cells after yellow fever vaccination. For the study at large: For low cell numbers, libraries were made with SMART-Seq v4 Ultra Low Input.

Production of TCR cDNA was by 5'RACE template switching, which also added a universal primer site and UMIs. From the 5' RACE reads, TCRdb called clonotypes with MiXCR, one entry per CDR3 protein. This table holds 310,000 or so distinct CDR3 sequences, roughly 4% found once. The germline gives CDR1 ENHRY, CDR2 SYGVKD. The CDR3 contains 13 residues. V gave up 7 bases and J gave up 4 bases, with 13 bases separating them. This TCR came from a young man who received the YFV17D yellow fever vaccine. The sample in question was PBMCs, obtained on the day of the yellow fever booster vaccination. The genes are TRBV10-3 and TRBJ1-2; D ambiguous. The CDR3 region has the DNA TGTGCCATCAAAGACGAAGAGTTCTATGGCTACACCTTC. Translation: CAIKDEEFYGYTF.